A selection of T cell receptor beta chains follows, all from one sample in a study of early T cells in non-severe SARS-CoV-2 infection. TCRdb re-analysed the 5' RACE reads in MiXCR, keeping a single row per CDR3 protein. The sample includes about 48,000 distinct CDR3 sequences, roughly 5.5% of them seen just once. Sequencing was performed on whole blood. These TCRs come from an adult who was a healthcare worker with PCR-confirmed SARS-CoV-2 infection or an uninfected control (not recorded which). The CDR3 runs from the conserved cysteine through the conserved F or W. D genes are given only for firm matches. Clone size appears in some rows only: once, few, many, or a class for an expanded clone.

V	J	D	size	DNA	CDR3
TRBV5-4	TRBJ1-1	TRBD1	many	TGTGCCAGCAGCCACATGGACAGGGGGCCTAGGAACACTGAAGCTTTCTTT	CASSHMDRGPRNTEAFF
TRBV7-6	TRBJ2-5	.	.	TGTGCCAGCAGCTCCCAAAACTCACTAGTCCCCTTAGAGACCCAGTACTTC	CASSSQNSLVPLETQYF
TRBV9	TRBJ2-7	TRBD2	.	TGTGCCAGCAGCGTAGGGGAGGGCGGCTCCTACGAGCAGTACTTC	CASSVGEGGSYEQYF
TRBV7-2	TRBJ1-6	.	.	TGTGCCAGCAGCCTTGCACACCCGCCCCTCCACTTT	CASSLAHPPLHF
TRBV4-1	TRBJ2-7	TRBD1	many	TGCGCCAGCAGCCAAGAGTCAGGGGGCTCCTACGAGCAGTACTTC	CASSQESGGSYEQYF
TRBV5-1	TRBJ1-5	.	many	TGCGCCAGCAGCTTGGAGGGGGGCGCGGAGCCCCAGCATTTT	CASSLEGGAEPQHF
TRBV20-1	TRBJ1-4	TRBD1	few	TGCAGTGCCCCCCAGGGACAGGGCGAAAAACTGTTTTTT	CSAPQGQGEKLFF
TRBV15	TRBJ2-7	TRBD1	many	TGTGCCACCAGCAGAGTCGGGGACAGATCCTACGAGCAGTACTTC	CATSRVGDRSYEQYF
TRBV6-5	TRBJ2-7	.	many	TGTGCCAGCAGTTACGGCGTCGTCTACGAGCAGTACTTC	CASSYGVVYEQYF
TRBV30	TRBJ1-5	.	.	TGTGCCTGGAGTGAGGGTGTGTATCAGCCCCAGCATTTT	CAWSEGVYQPQHF
TRBV4-3	TRBJ2-2	.	few	TGCGCCAGCAGCCTTGCGGGGCCCCTTAACACCGGGGAGCTGTTTTTT	CASSLAGPLNTGELFF
TRBV2	TRBJ2-4	.	many	TGTGCCAGCAGAGACCCTGACCTAGCCAAAAACATTCAGTACTTC	CASRDPDLAKNIQYF
TRBV3-1	TRBJ1-3	TRBD1	.	TGTGCCAGCAGCCAGACAGGGATATACACCATATATTTT	CASSQTGIYTIYF
TRBV4-3	TRBJ1-1	.	many	TGCGCCAGCAAGACAGCAGCTGGGGGCAGGACTGAAGCTTTCTTT	CASKTAAGGRTEAFF
TRBV5-4	TRBJ2-4	.	few	TGTGCCAGCAGCTTGGTGGACAGCCCTGAGACCAAAAACATTCAGTACTTC	CASSLVDSPETKNIQYF
TRBV29-1	TRBJ2-4	TRBD2	.	TGCAGCGTGGATAGCGGGAGTAACATTCAGTACTTC	CSVDSGSNIQYF
TRBV5-5	TRBJ1-1	.	many	TGTGCCAGCAGCTTGGCCGGGGGGCGATCCCTGAAGAACACTGAAGCTTTCTTT	CASSLAGGRSLKNTEAFF
TRBV4-1	TRBJ1-2	.	.	TGCGCCAGCAGCCAAGACCGCACGGGAAGCTATGGCTACACCTTC	CASSQDRTGSYGYTF
TRBV7-6	TRBJ2-1	.	many	TGTGCCAGCAGTTTTAGCTTCAGTGAGCAGTTCTTC	CASSFSFSEQFF
TRBV18	TRBJ1-3	.	many	TGTGCCAGCTCACCTCTTCGGACAGACCTCTCTGGAAACACCATATATTTT	CASSPLRTDLSGNTIYF
TRBV7-9	TRBJ2-5	TRBD1	many	TGTGCCAGCGACCACTTGACAGGGGGGGAAGAGACCCAGTACTTC	CASDHLTGGEETQYF
TRBV7-2	TRBJ2-7	TRBD2	few	TGTGCCAGCAGCTTACTAGCGGGACCTACCGAGCAGTACTTC	CASSLLAGPTEQYF
TRBV4-1	TRBJ2-6	.	many	TGCGCCAGCAGCCCCCTGCCAACAGGTGGGGGAAGCACTGGGGCCAACGTCCTGACTTTC	CASSPLPTGGGSTGANVLTF
TRBV10-1	TRBJ2-1	TRBD2	many	TGCGCCAGCAGTGCAAACCTAGCGGGAGTTAAGCAGTTCTTC	CASSANLAGVKQFF
TRBV29-1	TRBJ1-2	TRBD1	many	TGCAGCGCCAGGGGGGCTAACTATGGCTACACCTTC	CSARGANYGYTF
TRBV20-1	TRBJ1-4	TRBD1	many	TGCAGTGCTAGCCAGGGGGTTTCTACTAATGAAAAACTGTTTTTT	CSASQGVSTNEKLFF
TRBV7-6	TRBJ2-5	.	many	TGTGCCAGCAGCTTAACTATAGGCTTGATCCAAGAGACCCAGTACTTC	CASSLTIGLIQETQYF
TRBV5-5	TRBJ1-5	.	many	TGTGCCAGCAGCTTGCGGGGGCAGGGGAGGCAGCCCCAGCATTTT	CASSLRGQGRQPQHF
TRBV2	TRBJ1-2	.	many	TGTGCCAGCAGTGTCGCCCAAGGGGATAGTTATGGCTACACCTTC	CASSVAQGDSYGYTF
TRBV5-6	TRBJ2-5	TRBD2	many	TGTGCCAGCAGCTTGGACGGGCTAGCGGGAACTCCATGGGAGACCCAGTACTTC	CASSLDGLAGTPWETQYF
TRBV20-1	TRBJ2-7	.	few	TGCAGTGCTAGCGGCCCGGCATACGAGCAGTACTTC	CSASGPAYEQYF
TRBV28	TRBJ1-2	.	many	TGTGCCAGTCGACAGGAGAGCCTCTATGGCTACACCTTC	CASRQESLYGYTF
TRBV7-3	TRBJ2-2	.	.	TGTGCCAGCAGCACTCTCGGTCTTGCCGGCACCGGGGAGCTGTTTTTT	CASSTLGLAGTGELFF
TRBV19	TRBJ2-2	.	many	TGTGCCAGCTCTAAATCCGGACGGGTCCGGGAGCTGTTTTTT	CASSKSGRVRELFF
TRBV29-1	TRBJ1-1	.	many	TGCAGCGTTGCGACCGGGACTGAAGCTTTCTTT	CSVATGTEAFF
TRBV20-1	TRBJ1-2	TRBD1	few	TGCAGTGCTAGGGGGGACAGGGATGGCTACACCTTC	CSARGDRDGYTF
TRBV30	TRBJ2-1	.	few	TGTGCCTGGAGAAGGATCAATGAGCAGTTCTTC	CAWRRINEQFF
TRBV4-2	TRBJ1-1	TRBD1	.	TGTGCCAGCTGCCAAGACTCCAGGGGGACAACTGAAGCTTTCTTT	CASCQDSRGTTEAFF
TRBV4-2	TRBJ1-5	.	.	TGTGCCAGCAGCCAAGGGCAGGAGTATCAGCCCCAGCATTTT	CASSQGQEYQPQHF
TRBV7-9	TRBJ2-1	TRBD2	many	TGTGCCAGCAGCTTATACATGAGGAGCCTAGCGGGAGGCCAAGGATACAATGAGCAGTTCTTC	CASSLYMRSLAGGQGYNEQFF
TRBV6-2/TRBV6-3	TRBJ2-1	.	many	TGTGCCAGCAGTTACTCGCTAGCGACCCTCTCCTACAATGAGCAGTTCTTC	CASSYSLATLSYNEQFF
TRBV28	TRBJ1-6	.	few	TGTGCCAGTGAAGCGTATAATTCACCCCTCCACTTT	CASEAYNSPLHF
TRBV5-5	TRBJ1-5	.	few	TGTGCCAGCAGCCCTATTCAGGGATTCCAGCCCCAGCATTTT	CASSPIQGFQPQHF
TRBV7-2	TRBJ1-6	TRBD1	many	TGTGCCAGCCGGGACAGCTCCTATAATTCACCCCTCCACTTT	CASRDSSYNSPLHF
TRBV4-1	TRBJ2-5	.	many	TGCGCCAGCAGCCAAGATTCAGCACAAGAGACCCAGTACTTC	CASSQDSAQETQYF
TRBV28	TRBJ2-3	.	many	TGTGCCAGCAGTTTTAGCGACAGGCTCACAGATACGCAGTATTTT	CASSFSDRLTDTQYF
TRBV6-9	TRBJ2-7	.	many	TGTGCCAGCATTGATTCTTCCTACGAGCAGTACTTC	CASIDSSYEQYF
TRBV5-6	TRBJ2-1	TRBD1	many	TGTGCCAGCAGCTTGACGGGACAGGGGAACAATGAGCAGTTCTTC	CASSLTGQGNNEQFF
TRBV20-1	TRBJ1-6	.	many	TGCAGTGCTAGAGATGGGGGGACCCCGGACCGCTATAATTCACCCCTCCACTTT	CSARDGGTPDRYNSPLHF
TRBV4-3	TRBJ1-6	.	many	TGCGCCAGCAGCCTTTCAGGGAACCATAATTCACCCCTCCACTTT	CASSLSGNHNSPLHF
TRBV4-1	TRBJ2-4	TRBD1	many	TGCGCCAGCAGCCAAGATGACAGGGATGTCTATAACGACATTCAGTACTTC	CASSQDDRDVYNDIQYF
TRBV29-1	TRBJ2-7	.	many	TGCAGCGTCGCCTTTAGTCTCGGGCACGAGCAGTACTTC	CSVAFSLGHEQYF
TRBV20-1	TRBJ2-7	.	many	TGCAGTGCGGCGGGGGCAGGGGGCAAGTACGAGCAGTACTTC	CSAAGAGGKYEQYF
TRBV12-3/TRBV12-4	TRBJ2-3	.	many	TGTGCCAGCAGTCCACACAGGGAGAACACAGATACGCAGTATTTT	CASSPHRENTDTQYF
TRBV5-1	TRBJ2-7	TRBD2	few	TGCGCCAGCAGCCCTTCGTCGGGAGGGAGCGAGCAGTACTTC	CASSPSSGGSEQYF
TRBV12-3/TRBV12-4	TRBJ2-3	TRBD2	many	TGTGCCAGCAGTTTAGGGGGACTAGGCACAGATACGCAGTATTTT	CASSLGGLGTDTQYF
TRBV7-2	TRBJ2-7	.	few	TGTGCCAGCAGCTTGGGAGAGGCCTACGAGCAGTACTTC	CASSLGEAYEQYF
TRBV5-6	TRBJ1-1	.	few	TGTGCCAGCAGCCCTCCGGGACTTCCCTCAGAAGCTTTCTTT	CASSPPGLPSEAFF
TRBV19	TRBJ2-5	TRBD2	many	TGTGCCAGTCACTCCCCCGGGAGGGAGACCCAGTACTTC	CASHSPGRETQYF